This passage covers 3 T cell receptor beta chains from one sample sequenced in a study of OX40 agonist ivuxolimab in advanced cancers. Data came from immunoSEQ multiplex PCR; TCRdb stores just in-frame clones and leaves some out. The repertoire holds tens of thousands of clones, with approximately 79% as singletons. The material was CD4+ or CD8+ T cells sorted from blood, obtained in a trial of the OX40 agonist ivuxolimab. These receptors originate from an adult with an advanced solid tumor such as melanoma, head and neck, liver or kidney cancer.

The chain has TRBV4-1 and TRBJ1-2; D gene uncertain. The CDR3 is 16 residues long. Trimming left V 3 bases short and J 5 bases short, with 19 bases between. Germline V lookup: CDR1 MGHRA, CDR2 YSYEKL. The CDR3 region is CASSQGLIGLTYGYTF. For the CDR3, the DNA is TGCGCCAGCAGCCAGGGTTTGATAGGTCTAACTTATGGCTACACCTTC.

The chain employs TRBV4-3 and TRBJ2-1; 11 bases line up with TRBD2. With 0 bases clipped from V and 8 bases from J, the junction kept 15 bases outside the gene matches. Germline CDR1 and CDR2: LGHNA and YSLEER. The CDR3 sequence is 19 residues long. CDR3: CASSQDPIRFSGRAHEQFF. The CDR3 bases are TGCGCCAGCAGCCAAGACCCGATTCGGTTTAGCGGGAGGGCCCATGAGCAGTTCTTC.

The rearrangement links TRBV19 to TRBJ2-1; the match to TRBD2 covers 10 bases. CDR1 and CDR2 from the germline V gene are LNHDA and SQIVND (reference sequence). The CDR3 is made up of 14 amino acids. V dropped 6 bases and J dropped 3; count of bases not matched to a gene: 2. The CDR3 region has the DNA TGTGCCAGTAGCAGCGGGAGGGACTACAATGAGCAGTTCTTC. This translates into CASSSGRDYNEQFF.